What follows are 7 T cell receptor beta chains derived from one specimen sequenced in a study of identical twins. TCRdb ran MiXCR on the 5' RACE reads and lists one entry per CDR3 protein. The data contain 450,000 to 600,000 distinct CDR3 sequences, around 24% of them singletons. The same data also went into a second study, on yellow fever vaccine responses in identical twins.

What was sequenced was CD4+ T cells sorted from blood. These receptors were obtained from a woman in her late teens or twenties in good health.

This clonotype has just a few counts. This chain joins TRBV27 and TRBJ1-2; tentatively, D is TRBD1 (5 bases). V shed 8 bases and J shed 4 bases, with 17 bases lying between them. The CDR3 has 14 residues. Germline lookup yields CDR1 MNHEY and CDR2 SMNVEV (reference sequence). The CDR3: CASRTTGASYGYTF. CDR3 nucleotides: TGTGCCAGCCGAACAACAGGAGCCTCCTATGGCTACACCTTC.

This clonotype was found a few times. The chain couples TRBV2 to TRBJ2-1; TRBD2 matches at 11 bases. The CDR3 sequence is 14 residues long. Germline CDR1 and CDR2: SNHLY and FYNNEI. Germline trimming cut 6 bases from V and 3 bases from J; bases unmatched to any gene: 1. The CDR3 coding sequence is TGTGCCAGCAGGGGGACTAGCGGCTACAATGAGCAGTTCTTC. This translates into CASRGTSGYNEQFF.

This clonotype was recorded a few times. The chain has TRBV7-6 and TRBJ2-1; 14 nucleotides line up with TRBD2. The CDR3 is 16 amino acids. In germline, CDR1 is SGHVS, CDR2 FNYEAQ. Trimming took 3 bases from V and 9 from J; bases not matched to a gene: 7. The CDR3 DNA sequence: TGTGCCAGCAGCTTTTTAGGGACTAGCGGGAGTATTGAGCAGTTCTTC. This gives the protein CASSFLGTSGSIEQFF. The variable domain in full, with the rest retrieved from reference TRBV7-6 and TRBJ2-1, is GAGVSQSPRYKVTKRGQDVALRCDPISGHVSLYWYRQALGQGPEFLTYFNYEAQQDKSGLPNDRFSAERPEGSISTLTIQRTEQRDSAMYRCASSFLGTSGSIEQFFGPGTRLTVL.

The chain recombines TRBV2 with TRBJ2-5; D is possibly TRBD2 (5 bases). Trimming cost V 5 bases and J 5 bases, with 15 bases left between them. This CDR3 has 14 amino acids. Germline CDR1 reads SNHLY; CDR2 reads FYNNEI. For the CDR3, the DNA is TGTGCCAGCAGTCGAGGGATCCGCCCGGAGACCCAGTACTTC. Residues: CASSRGIRPETQYF.

The chain combines TRBV29-1 with TRBJ1-5; D is uncertain. The CDR3 is 14 residues long. The germline V gene encodes CDR1 SQVTM and CDR2 ANQGSEA. V lost 4 bases and J lost 0, with 10 bases in between. The CDR3 is CSVAPRDSNQPQHF. CDR3 nucleotides: TGCAGCGTTGCCCCCAGAGATAGCAATCAGCCCCAGCATTTT.

This clonotype was found a few times. This chain connects TRBV5-1 to TRBJ2-3, with 16 bases lining up with TRBD2. In germline, CDR1 is SGHRS, CDR2 YFSETQ. The CDR3 has 19 amino acids. Unmatched junction bases numbered 11, after V lost 3 bases and J lost 4 bases. The CDR3 bases are TGCGCCAGCAGCTCCCGGGGACTAGCGGGGGGGTATGTTGCAGATACGCAGTATTTT. This sequence encodes CASSSRGLAGGYVADTQYF. Full variable domain (outside the CDR3, taken from reference TRBV5-1 and TRBJ2-3): KAGVTQTPRYLIKTRGQQVTLSCSPISGHRSVSWYQQTPGQGLQFLFEYFSETQRNKGNFPGRFSGRQFSNSRSEMNVSTLELGDSALYLCASSSRGLAGGYVADTQYFGPGTRLTVL.

The DNA for the CDR3 is TGCAGTGCGATTAGCGGCACAGATACGCAGTATTTT. Its protein is CSAISGTDTQYF. The chain combines TRBV20-1 with TRBJ2-3, with a possible D match to TRBD2 (5 bases). This CDR3 comprises 12 residues. Trimming pared 6 bases from V and 1 base from J, leaving 8 bases between. Germline CDR1 and CDR2: DFQATT and SNEGSKA (reference sequence).